Included here is one TCR beta chain sequence, with context. This clonotype was counted many times. Its antigen is unknown. Nothing much larger sits one base from this clone, and base qualities are not available. TCRdb lists the instrument as Illumina NovaSeq 6000. TCRalpha and TCRbeta cDNA libraries were built by 5'RACE with constant-segment primers, adding sample barcodes and unique molecular identifiers. RNA was extracted from every sample with Trizol reagent. The libraries were amplified in two PCR steps, and the second step added a second sample barcode and Illumina TruSeq adapters. Sequencing of libraries was performed on an Illumina NovaSeq with 2 x 150 bp paired-end reads. The paper's processing steps were these. With migec v1.2.7, reads were demultiplexed and then collapsed into UMI-guided consensus sequences. Using mixcr v2.1.11, the UMI consensuses were aligned to TRA and TRB V and J templates and assembled into clonotypes. Clonotypes were classified as expanded or contracted when called significant by both edgeR and NoisET, with noise models trained on biological replicates. For edgeR calls, a false discovery rate-adjusted p below 0.01 and a log2 fold-change threshold of 1 were applied. As an exploratory analysis of dynamics, max-normalized trajectories of the 1000 most abundant clonotypes were examined with PCA combined with hierarchical clustering. Each responding clone was given a CD4 or CD8 phenotype based on the CD4+ and CD8+ repertoires, which had been sequenced separately. TCRdb cleaned the public reads at Q25 with fastp, built clones with MiXCR and kept in-frame beta chains. When rows share a CDR3 protein, they turn into one entry using the most common DNA and genes. V and J calls and clone size were set by TCRdb, not the authors. In this sample the table shows approximately 390,000 distinct CDR3 sequences, 15% to 20% of which occur a single time. In total, the top ten clones hold 20% to 25% of the sample.

Ficoll-Paque density gradient centrifugation was used to isolate PBMCs. According to the germline V gene, CDR1 reads MGHRA and CDR2 reads YSYEKL. From the cysteine through the phenylalanine, the CDR3 covers 17 amino acids. Of the read, only the CDR3 DNA is kept; its 51 bases are in frame from base 1. V loses 1 base, J loses 3 bases, and the germline ends lie 17 bases apart. The data originate from a study of T-cell memory formation after mild COVID-19 (dated by TCRdb to the early 2020s). Looking at the study overall: TCR sequence clusters from the two donors were found to be largely donor specific. In a couple of donors, T-cell clones that expanded and contracted after mild COVID-19 were followed by sequencing TCRalpha and TCRbeta repertoires longitudinally. The cohort was made up of two young adult volunteers, one female and one male, who were previously healthy. The paper's findings and limits, for the study overall: Balanced CD4/CD8 phenotypes were observed for clones contracting from day 15 to 85, whereas a bias towards CD4+ was observed for a second wave of clones expanding from day 15 to 37. Only a couple of mild cases were covered by the study, and larger cohorts that include severe cases with pre-infection samples were considered necessary. Some responding clones were detected in pre-infection memory, suggesting pre-existing cross-reactive memory T cells joined the SARS-CoV-2 response. SARS-CoV-2 specificity of the second-wave clones peaking on day 37 was not confirmed. Contracting CD4+ clones were located mainly in the CM and EM memory subsets, whereas CD8+ clones were found to be enriched in EMRA.

The chain links TRBV4-1 with TRBJ2-3; TRBD2 could be the D gene, as 5 bases match. This receptor was obtained from a man aged 18 to 30 who had mild COVID-19 (a few samples of this study predate the infection). The sample titles of this study are shuffled in the database, so cell type and time point are left out; the donor was told from shared clones. The material sequenced was PBMCs or a T cell subset sorted from them (not recorded which). The sequenced DNA is TGCGCCAGCAGCCAAGCCCGACGGGCGGGCCCTACAGATACGCAGTATTTT. This is translated as CASSQARRAGPTDTQYF.